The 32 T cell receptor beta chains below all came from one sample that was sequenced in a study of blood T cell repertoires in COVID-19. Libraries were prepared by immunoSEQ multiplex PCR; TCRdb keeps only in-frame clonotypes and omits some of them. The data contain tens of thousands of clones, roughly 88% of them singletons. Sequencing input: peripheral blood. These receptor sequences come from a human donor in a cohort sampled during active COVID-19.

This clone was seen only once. In nucleotides, the CDR3 is TGTGCCAGCACCTCAAATCGGGGGAGTGAAGCTTTCTTT. This sequence encodes CASTSNRGSEAFF. This chain links TRBV7-2 with TRBJ1-1; a possible D gene is TRBD1 (5 bases). The CDR3 is 13 amino acids. V lost 7 bases and J lost 7, with 16 bases in between. Germline assignment: CDR1 SGHTA and CDR2 FQGNSA.

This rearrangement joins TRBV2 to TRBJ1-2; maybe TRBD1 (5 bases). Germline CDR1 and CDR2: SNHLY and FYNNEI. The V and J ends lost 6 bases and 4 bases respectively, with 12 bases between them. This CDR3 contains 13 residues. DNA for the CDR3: TGTGCCAGCAGAGCGACAGACACCTATGGCTACACCTTC. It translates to CASRATDTYGYTF. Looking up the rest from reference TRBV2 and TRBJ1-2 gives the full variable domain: EPEVTQTPSHQVTQMGQEVILRCVPISNHLYFYWYRQILGQKVEFLVSFYNNEISEKSEIFDDQFSVERPDGSNFTLKIRSTKLEDSAMYFCASRATDTYGYTFGSGTRLTVV.

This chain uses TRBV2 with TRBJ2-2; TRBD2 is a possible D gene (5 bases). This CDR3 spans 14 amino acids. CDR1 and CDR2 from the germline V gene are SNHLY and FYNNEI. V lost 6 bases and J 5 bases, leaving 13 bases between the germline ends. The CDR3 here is CASSPLGSTGELFF. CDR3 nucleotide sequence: TGTGCCAGCAGCCCTCTAGGGAGTACCGGGGAGCTGTTTTTT.

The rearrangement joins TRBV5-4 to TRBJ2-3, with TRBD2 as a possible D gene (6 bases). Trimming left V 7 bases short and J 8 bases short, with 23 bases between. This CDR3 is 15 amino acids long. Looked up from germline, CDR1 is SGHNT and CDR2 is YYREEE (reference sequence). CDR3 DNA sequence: TGTGCCAGCGACTCATTGTCGGGAGCGAGCGGTACGCAGTATTTT. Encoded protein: CASDSLSGASGTQYF.

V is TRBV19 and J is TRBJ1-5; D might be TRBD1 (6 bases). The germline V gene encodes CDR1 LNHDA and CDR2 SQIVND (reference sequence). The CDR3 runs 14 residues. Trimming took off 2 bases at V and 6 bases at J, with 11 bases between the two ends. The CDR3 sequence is CASSIQTGSQPQHF. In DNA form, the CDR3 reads TGTGCCAGTAGTATACAAACAGGGTCTCAGCCCCAGCATTTT.

CDR3 nucleotide sequence: TGTGCCAGCAGCCTCCGGGACAGGGTGGATGAGCAGTTCTTC. This encodes CASSLRDRVDEQFF. The chain is built from TRBV11-3 and TRBJ2-1, with 9 positions matching TRBD1. Trimming cost V 5 bases and J 8 bases; bases outside gene matches: 7. The CDR3 loop spans 14 amino acids. Germline V gene lookup returns CDR1 SGHNT and CDR2 YENEEA.

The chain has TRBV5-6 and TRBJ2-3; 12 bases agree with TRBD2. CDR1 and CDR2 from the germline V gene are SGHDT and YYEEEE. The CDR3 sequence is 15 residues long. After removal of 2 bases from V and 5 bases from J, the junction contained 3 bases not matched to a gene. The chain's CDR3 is CASSFLAGGQDTQYF. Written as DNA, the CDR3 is TGTGCCAGCAGCTTCCTAGCGGGAGGGCAAGATACGCAGTATTTT.

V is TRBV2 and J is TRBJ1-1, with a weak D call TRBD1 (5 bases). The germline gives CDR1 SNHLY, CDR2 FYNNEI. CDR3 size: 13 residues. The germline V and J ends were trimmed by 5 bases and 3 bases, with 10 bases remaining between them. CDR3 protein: CASSPRADTEAFF. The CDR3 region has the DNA TGTGCCAGCAGTCCCAGGGCGGACACTGAAGCTTTCTTT.

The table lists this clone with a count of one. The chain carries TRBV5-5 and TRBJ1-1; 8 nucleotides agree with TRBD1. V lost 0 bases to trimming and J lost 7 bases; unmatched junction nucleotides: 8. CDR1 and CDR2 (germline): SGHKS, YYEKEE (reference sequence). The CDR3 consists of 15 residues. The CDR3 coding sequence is TGTGCCAGCAGCTTGGAGGGCAGGGGGCACGATGAAGCTTTCTTT. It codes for CASSLEGRGHDEAFF.

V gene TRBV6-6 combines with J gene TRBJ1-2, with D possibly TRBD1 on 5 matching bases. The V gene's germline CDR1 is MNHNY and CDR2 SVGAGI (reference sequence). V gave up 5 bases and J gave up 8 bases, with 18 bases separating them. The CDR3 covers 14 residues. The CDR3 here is CASSPPREEVGYTF. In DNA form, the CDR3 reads TGTGCCAGCAGTCCCCCCAGGGAGGAAGTAGGCTACACCTTC.

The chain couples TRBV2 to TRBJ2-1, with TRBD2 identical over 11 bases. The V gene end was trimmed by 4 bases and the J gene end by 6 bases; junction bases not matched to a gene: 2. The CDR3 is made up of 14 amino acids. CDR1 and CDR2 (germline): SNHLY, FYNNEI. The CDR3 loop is CASSVLAGVNEQFF. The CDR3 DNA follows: TGTGCCAGCAGTGTACTAGCGGGAGTCAATGAGCAGTTCTTC.

The CDR3 DNA reads as TGCGCCAGCAGCTTGGCCTCGAGGGGGGGAGAGACCCAGTACTTC. Amino acid sequence: CASSLASRGGETQYF. The rearrangement uses TRBV5-1 and TRBJ2-5; D possibly corresponds to TRBD2 (7 bases). The CDR3 spans 15 residues. V lost 0 bases and J 4 bases, leaving 13 bases between the germline ends. Germline assignment: CDR1 SGHRS and CDR2 YFSETQ.

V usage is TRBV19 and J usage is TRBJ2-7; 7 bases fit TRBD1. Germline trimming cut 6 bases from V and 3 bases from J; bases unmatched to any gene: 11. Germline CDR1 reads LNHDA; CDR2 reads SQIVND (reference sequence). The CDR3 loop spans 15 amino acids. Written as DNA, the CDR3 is TGTGCCAGTAGCTCCGGGGACAGTTCTGACTACGAGCAGTACTTC. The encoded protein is CASSSGDSSDYEQYF.

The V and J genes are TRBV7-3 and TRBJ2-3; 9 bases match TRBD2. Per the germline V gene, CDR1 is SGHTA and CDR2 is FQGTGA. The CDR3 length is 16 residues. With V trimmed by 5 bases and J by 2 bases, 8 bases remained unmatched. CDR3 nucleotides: TGTGCCAGCAGCCCCAATGGACTAGCGAACACAGATACGCAGTATTTT. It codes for CASSPNGLANTDTQYF.

CDR3 sequence: CASSDNRGGRVETQYF. The CDR3 DNA follows: TGTGCCAGCAGCGACAACAGGGGGGGGCGAGTAGAGACCCAGTACTTC. V and J are TRBV5-6 and TRBJ2-5; D perhaps matches TRBD1 (8 bases). CDR3 length: 16 amino acids. Per germline, CDR1 SGHDT and CDR2 YYEEEE. V gave up 4 bases and J gave up 4 bases, with 20 bases separating them.

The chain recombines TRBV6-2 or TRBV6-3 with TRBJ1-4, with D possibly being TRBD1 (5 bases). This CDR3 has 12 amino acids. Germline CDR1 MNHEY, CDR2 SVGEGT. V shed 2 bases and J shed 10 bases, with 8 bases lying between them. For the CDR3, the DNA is TGTGCCAGCAGTTACAGGGGAGGAAAACTGTTTTTT. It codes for CASSYRGGKLFF.

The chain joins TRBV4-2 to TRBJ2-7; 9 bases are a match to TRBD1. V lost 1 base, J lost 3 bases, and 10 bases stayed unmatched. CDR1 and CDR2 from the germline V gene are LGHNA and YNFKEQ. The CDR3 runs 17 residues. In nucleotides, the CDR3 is TGTGCCAGCAGCCAAGCCATAACAGGGGGCACGTTCTACGAGCAGTACTTC. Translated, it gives CASSQAITGGTFYEQYF.

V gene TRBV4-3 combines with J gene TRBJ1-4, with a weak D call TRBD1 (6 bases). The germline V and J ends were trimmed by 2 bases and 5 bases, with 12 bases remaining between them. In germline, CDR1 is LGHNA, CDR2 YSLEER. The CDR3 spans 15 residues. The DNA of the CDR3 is TGCGCCAGCAGCCAACAGACAGGACCAAATGAAAAACTGTTTTTT. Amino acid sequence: CASSQQTGPNEKLFF.

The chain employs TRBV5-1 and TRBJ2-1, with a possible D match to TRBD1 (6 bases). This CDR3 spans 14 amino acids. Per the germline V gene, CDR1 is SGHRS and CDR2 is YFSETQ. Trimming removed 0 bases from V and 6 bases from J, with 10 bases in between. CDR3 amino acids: CASSLAGTSNEQFF. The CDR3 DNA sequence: TGCGCCAGCAGCTTGGCCGGGACAAGCAATGAGCAGTTCTTC.

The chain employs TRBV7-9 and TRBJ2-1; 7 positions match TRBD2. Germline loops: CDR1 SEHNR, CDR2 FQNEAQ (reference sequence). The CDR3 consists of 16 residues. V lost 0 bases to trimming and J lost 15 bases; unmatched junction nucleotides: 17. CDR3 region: CASSLAAQRGTKIRFF. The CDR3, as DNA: TGTGCCAGCAGCTTAGCGGCCCAGCGGGGAACCAAGATCCGGTTCTTC.

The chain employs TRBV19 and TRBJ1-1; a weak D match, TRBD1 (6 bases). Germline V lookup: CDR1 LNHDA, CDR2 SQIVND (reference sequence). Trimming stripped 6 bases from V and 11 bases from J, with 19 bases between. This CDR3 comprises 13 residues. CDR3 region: CASSVDRQGGAFF. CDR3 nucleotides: TGTGCCAGTAGCGTCGACAGGCAGGGTGGGGCTTTCTTT.

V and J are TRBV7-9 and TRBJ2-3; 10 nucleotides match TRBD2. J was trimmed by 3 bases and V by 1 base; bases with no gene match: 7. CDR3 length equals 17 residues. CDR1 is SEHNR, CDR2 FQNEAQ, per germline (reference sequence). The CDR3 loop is CASSLDVAGGRTDTQYF. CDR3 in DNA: TGTGCCAGCAGCTTAGATGTAGCGGGGGGTAGGACAGATACGCAGTATTTT.

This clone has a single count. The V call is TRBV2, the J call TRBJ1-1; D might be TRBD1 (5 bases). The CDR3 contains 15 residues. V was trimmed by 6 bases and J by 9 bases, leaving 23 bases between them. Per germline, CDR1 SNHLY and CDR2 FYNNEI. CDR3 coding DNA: TGTGCCAGCAGCCTCAGACAAGGGGCCCAATGGAAAGCTTTCTTT. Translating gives CASSLRQGAQWKAFF.

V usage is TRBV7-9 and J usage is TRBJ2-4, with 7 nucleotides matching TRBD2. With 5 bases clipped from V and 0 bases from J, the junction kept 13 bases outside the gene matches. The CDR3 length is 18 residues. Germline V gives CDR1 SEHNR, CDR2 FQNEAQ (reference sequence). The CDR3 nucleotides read TGTGCCAGCAGCCTGGGGAGGGAGAGTGACCTAGCCAAAAACATTCAGTACTTC. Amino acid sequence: CASSLGRESDLAKNIQYF.

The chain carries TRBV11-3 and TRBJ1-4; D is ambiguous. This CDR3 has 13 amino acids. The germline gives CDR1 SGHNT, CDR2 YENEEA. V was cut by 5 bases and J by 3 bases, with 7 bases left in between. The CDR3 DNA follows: TGTGCCAGCAGCCTCTATTCTAATGAAAAACTGTTTTTT. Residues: CASSLYSNEKLFF.

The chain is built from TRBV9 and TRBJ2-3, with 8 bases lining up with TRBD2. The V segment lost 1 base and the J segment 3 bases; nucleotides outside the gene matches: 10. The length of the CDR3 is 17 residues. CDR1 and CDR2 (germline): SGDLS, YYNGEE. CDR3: CASSVIPTSGGTDTQYF. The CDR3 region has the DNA TGTGCCAGCAGCGTAATCCCCACTAGCGGAGGGACAGATACGCAGTATTTT.

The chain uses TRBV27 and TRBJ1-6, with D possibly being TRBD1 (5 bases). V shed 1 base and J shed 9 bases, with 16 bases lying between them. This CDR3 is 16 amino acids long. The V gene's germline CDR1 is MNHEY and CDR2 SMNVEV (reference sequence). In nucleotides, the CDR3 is TGTGCCAGCAGTTTATGGGGGGATTCACGAGGTTCACCCCTCCACTTT. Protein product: CASSLWGDSRGSPLHF.

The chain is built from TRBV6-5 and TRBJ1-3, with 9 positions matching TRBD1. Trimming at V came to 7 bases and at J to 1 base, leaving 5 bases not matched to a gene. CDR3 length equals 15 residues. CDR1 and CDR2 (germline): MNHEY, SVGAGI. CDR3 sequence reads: CASKGTGRSGNTIYF. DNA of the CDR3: TGTGCCAGCAAGGGGACAGGGCGGTCTGGAAACACCATATATTTT.

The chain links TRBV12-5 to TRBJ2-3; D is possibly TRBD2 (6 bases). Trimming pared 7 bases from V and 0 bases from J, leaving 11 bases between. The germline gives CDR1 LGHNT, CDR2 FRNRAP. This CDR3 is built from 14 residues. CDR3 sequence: CASADGGSTDTQYF. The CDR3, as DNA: TGTGCTAGTGCGGACGGGGGAAGCACAGATACGCAGTATTTT.

This CDR3 is CASRVNRGWSEQYF. As DNA, the CDR3 is TGTGCCAGCAGGGTAAACAGGGGATGGAGCGAGCAGTACTTC. V usage is TRBV2 and J usage is TRBJ2-7, with TRBD1 matching over 7 bases. CDR3 length: 14 amino acids. V shed 6 bases, J shed 6 bases, and the junction held 11 bases outside the gene matches. CDR1 and CDR2 from the germline V gene are SNHLY and FYNNEI.

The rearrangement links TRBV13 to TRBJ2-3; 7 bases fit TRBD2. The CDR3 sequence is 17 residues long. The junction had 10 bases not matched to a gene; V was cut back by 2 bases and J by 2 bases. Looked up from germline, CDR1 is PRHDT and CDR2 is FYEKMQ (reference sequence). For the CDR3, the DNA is TGTGCCAGCAGCTTATATGGGCGGGGGTTACTCACAGATACGCAGTATTTT. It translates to CASSLYGRGLLTDTQYF.

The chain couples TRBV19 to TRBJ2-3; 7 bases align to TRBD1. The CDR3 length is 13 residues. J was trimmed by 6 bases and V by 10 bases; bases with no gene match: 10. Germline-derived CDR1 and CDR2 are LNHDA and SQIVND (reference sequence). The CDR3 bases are TGTGCCACCATAGGGACAGCCGACGATACGCAGTATTTT. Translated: CATIGTADDTQYF.